This T cell receptor (beta chain) was documented in a study of early T cells in non-severe SARS-CoV-2 infection. General study results and limits: Database matching using VDJdb favored anti-spike CD8 responses, with private and CD4 specificities left missing.

cDNA molecules, individually, were tagged with unique molecular identifiers. Using its own MiXCR run on the 5' RACE reads, TCRdb lists one record per CDR3 protein. The sample has roughly 51,000 distinct CDR3 sequences, more than 5.5% seen once. This clonotype has at least ten counts. Antigen unknown. Germline V gives CDR1 LGHNA, CDR2 YSLEER. CDR3 size: 16 residues. V lost 3 bases to trimming and J lost 0 bases; unmatched junction nucleotides: 4. This specimen was whole blood, taken at baseline. This TCR was sampled from an adult who was a healthcare worker with PCR-confirmed SARS-CoV-2 infection or an uninfected control (not recorded which). This sequence joins TRBV4-3 and TRBJ1-4; 7 positions agree with TRBD1. This chain's CDR3 is CASSHGQEATNEKLFF. DNA of the CDR3: TGCGCCAGCAGCCACGGACAGGAGGCAACTAATGAAAAACTGTTTTTT.